This is a list of T cell receptor beta chains from one sample in a study of T cell responses to AZD1222 COVID-19 vaccine. Using immunoSEQ multiplex PCR, the repertoire was profiled, and TCRdb retains in-frame clones only, with some absent. The data hold 90,000 to 150,000 clones, with about nine tenths observed a single time. This specimen was peripheral blood, taken on day 0 of AZD1222 vaccination. These receptors all come from an adult in good health. Both conserved end residues are part of each CDR3. A D gene is named only where the DNA matches it firmly. Only some rows state a clone size, as once, few, many or a class for expanded clones.

-	few	TRBV9	TRBJ1-2	CASSVEGGLYGYTF	TGTGCCAGCAGCGTAGAGGGGGGTCTCTATGGCTACACCTTC
-	-	TRBV5-4	TRBJ1-1	CASSHEGRKNTEAFF	TGTGCCAGCAGCCATGAGGGCCGGAAGAACACTGAAGCTTTCTTT
-	-	TRBV5-1	TRBJ1-1	CASSLGNTVNTEAFF	TGCGCCAGCAGCTTGGGAAACACGGTGAACACTGAAGCTTTCTTT
-	-	TRBV5-1	TRBJ1-6	CASRQGNSPLHF	TGCGCCAGCAGACAGGGAAATTCACCCCTCCACTTT
TRBD2	-	TRBV5-4	TRBJ2-2	CASSLQNGGGNTGELFF	TGTGCCAGCAGCTTGCAGAACGGCGGGGGGAACACCGGGGAGCTGTTTTTT
TRBD2	-	TRBV5-5	TRBJ2-7	CASRRGAGDFYEQYF	TGTGCCAGCAGGCGCGGGGCGGGGGACTTCTACGAGCAGTACTTC
TRBD1	-	TRBV11-2	TRBJ1-6	CASSQLRTGSNSPLHF	TGTGCCAGCAGCCAACTCCGGACAGGGTCTAATTCACCCCTCCACTTT
-	-	TRBV6-2/TRBV6-3	TRBJ2-1	CASSYGGRMNEQFF	TGTGCCAGCAGTTATGGGGGCAGGATGAATGAGCAGTTCTTC
-	-	TRBV18	TRBJ1-1	CASSPESGRLNTEAFF	TGTGCCAGCTCACCAGAGTCGGGCAGGCTGAACACTGAAGCTTTCTTT
TRBD1	once	TRBV5-1	TRBJ2-1	CASFQGQGAHNEQFF	TGCGCCAGCTTCCAAGGACAGGGGGCGCATAATGAGCAGTTCTTC
-	-	TRBV6-5	TRBJ2-1	CASAPGGGYNEQFF	TGTGCCAGCGCACCAGGGGGAGGGTACAATGAGCAGTTCTTC
-	once	TRBV29-1	TRBJ2-7	CSVGRQTYEQYF	TGCAGCGTTGGCCGACAGACCTACGAGCAGTACTTC
-	-	TRBV18	TRBJ2-7	CASGNRVAMSGEQYF	TGTGCCAGCGGCAACAGGGTTGCAATGTCGGGCGAGCAGTACTTC
TRBD1	-	TRBV4-3	TRBJ1-2	CASSKEGQGAFYGYTF	TGCGCCAGCAGCAAAGAGGGACAGGGAGCATTTTATGGCTACACCTTC
-	once	TRBV12-3/TRBV12-4	TRBJ1-2	CASSPGLYGYTF	TGTGCCAGCAGTCCCGGACTATATGGCTACACCTTC
-	-	TRBV18	TRBJ2-5	CASSPGLRETQYF	TGTGCCAGCTCACCTGGACTACGGGAGACCCAGTACTTC
-	-	TRBV19	TRBJ2-3	CASSTRDSTDTQYF	TGTGCCAGTAGTACGAGGGACAGCACAGATACGCAGTATTTT
-	once	TRBV15	TRBJ1-2	CATSRGGGADNYGYTF	TGTGCCACCAGCAGAGGCGGGGGGGCCGATAACTATGGCTACACCTTC
-	few	TRBV7-2	TRBJ2-7	CASSFSTGSYEQYF	TGTGCCAGCAGCTTTAGCACGGGTTCCTACGAGCAGTACTTC
TRBD1	-	TRBV5-1	TRBJ1-6	CASSWDRGNSPLHF	TGCGCCAGCAGCTGGGACAGGGGAAATTCACCCCTCCACTTT
-	-	TRBV19	TRBJ2-3	CASSIGQGTDTQYF	TGTGCCAGTAGTATAGGACAGGGCACAGATACGCAGTATTTT
TRBD1	once	TRBV19	TRBJ1-1	CASRRDRVTTEAFF	TGTGCCAGTAGGAGGGACAGGGTGACCACTGAAGCTTTCTTT
-	-	TRBV18	TRBJ1-2	CASSLGTNYGYTF	TGTGCCAGCTCACTTGGAACTAACTATGGCTACACCTTC
-	once	TRBV2	TRBJ2-1	CASTPVEGGIYNEQFF	TGTGCCAGCACCCCCGTGGAGGGGGGAATCTACAATGAGCAGTTCTTC
TRBD1	-	TRBV27	TRBJ2-5	CASSLFGTGGEETQYF	TGTGCCAGCAGTTTATTCGGGACAGGGGGCGAAGAGACCCAGTACTTC
TRBD1	-	TRBV28	TRBJ1-5	CASRRDRVGNQPQHF	TGTGCCAGCAGAAGGGACAGGGTTGGCAATCAGCCCCAGCATTTT
-	-	TRBV7-9	TRBJ1-1	CASSLVMGGTEAFF	TGTGCCAGCAGCTTAGTTATGGGGGGCACTGAAGCTTTCTTT
-	-	TRBV27	TRBJ1-1	CASSLGQNEAFF	TGTGCCAGCAGTTTAGGGCAGAACGAAGCTTTCTTT
-	-	TRBV6-2/TRBV6-3	TRBJ1-4	CASSSPGNEGEKLFF	TGTGCCAGCAGTTCCCCCGGGAATGAAGGTGAAAAACTGTTTTTT
-	-	TRBV10-3	TRBJ2-3	CAISELANTQYF	TGTGCCATCAGTGAGCTGGCGAATACGCAGTATTTT
-	-	TRBV6-1	TRBJ1-6	CASTERSPLHF	TGTGCCAGCACCGAGCGGTCACCCCTCCACTTT
-	-	TRBV10-3	TRBJ2-7	CAISESGNSWDEQYF	TGTGCCATCAGTGAATCAGGGAATTCTTGGGACGAGCAGTACTTC
-	few	TRBV27	TRBJ2-7	CASSGNRDTLPYEQYF	TGTGCCAGCAGTGGTAACCGGGACACCCTCCCCTACGAGCAGTACTTC
TRBD1	-	TRBV5-5	TRBJ1-3	CASSLAGQGLGNTIYF	TGTGCCAGCAGCTTGGCGGGACAGGGTTTAGGAAACACCATATATTTT
-	-	TRBV27	TRBJ2-3	CASSLGGFISDTQYF	TGTGCCAGCAGTTTAGGTGGCTTTATATCAGATACGCAGTATTTT
TRBD2	-	TRBV5-6	TRBJ2-5	CASSPGVKAGRETQYF	TGTGCCAGCAGCCCGGGAGTGAAAGCGGGAAGAGAGACCCAGTACTTC
-	once	TRBV18	TRBJ1-1	CASSPDRTEAFF	TGTGCCAGCTCACCCGATAGGACTGAAGCTTTCTTT
-	once	TRBV7-2	TRBJ2-3	CASSLARYSTDTQYF	TGTGCCAGCAGCTTAGCGCGTTACAGCACAGATACGCAGTATTTT
-	few	TRBV9	TRBJ2-7	CASSVGDGLYEQYF	TGTGCCAGCAGCGTAGGGGACGGTCTCTACGAGCAGTACTTC
-	-	TRBV7-9	TRBJ1-1	CASSSATGNTEAFF	TGTGCCAGCAGCTCAGCCACAGGGAACACTGAAGCTTTCTTT